This T cell receptor (beta chain) came from a study of T cells after posttransplantation cyclophosphamide. This clone has a count of ten or more. Antigen unknown. The related graft donor's blood sample was taken on the day of bone marrow donation. Method: immunoSEQ multiplex PCR; TCRdb's copy keeps in-frame clones and lacks some. The sample has about 33,000 clones, none seen only once. The germline CDR1 and CDR2 sequences are LGHNA and YSLEER. Trimming took off 0 bases at V and 4 bases at J, with 13 bases between the two ends. The CDR3 has 15 amino acids. Points from the study as a whole: TRB overlap between skin or GI tissue T cells and blood was limited. Recipient CMV seropositivity and CMV reactivation strongly tracked TRB clonality.

J is TRBJ2-7 and V is TRBV4-3; weak D call: TRBD2 (6 bases). Sequencing used PBMCs. The TCR sequence derives from a woman younger than 45 in good health and a related stem cell transplant donor. Written as DNA, the CDR3 is TGCGCCAGCAGCCAAGATTGGGCAGGGACTTACGAGCAGTACTTC. It yields the protein CASSQDWAGTYEQYF.